This T cell receptor (beta chain) was sequenced in a study of shared clonotypes between healthy human individuals. Points on this clone: Its antigen is undetermined.

Libraries were prepared by immunoSEQ multiplex PCR; TCRdb keeps only in-frame clonotypes and omits some of them. In the table there are 2 million to 2.5 million clones, 90% to 95% of which are singletons. The CDR3 contains 12 residues. Germline CDR1 SEHNR, CDR2 FQNEAQ (reference sequence). With 5 bases removed from V and 8 bases from J, the gap between germline ends came to 12 bases. Terminally differentiated effector memory CD45RA+ cells were left out of the naive CD8 fraction, which was CD45RO-negative and positively selected for CCR7. Whole-study results and caveats: Sharing of clonotypes among donors was expected to vary with sequencing depth. A limitation of the genetic and exposure-history diversity represented arose from few donors.

Material for sequencing was naive CD8+ T cells from PBMCs. This chain joins TRBV7-9 and TRBJ1-1; D is ambiguous. This clonotype was sampled from a man between 18 and 35 years old in good health. Some clones in this sample may be carry-over from other donors' samples. This chain's CDR3 is CASSPANAEAFF. As DNA, the CDR3 is TGTGCCAGCAGCCCTGCCAATGCCGAAGCTTTCTTT.